These 30 T cell receptor beta chains were all obtained from the same sample, sequenced in a study of Ad26.COV2.S vaccination and SARS-CoV-2 variants. The treatment is: some 19 received Ad26.COV2.S at low or high dose, single or two shots; a few received placebo; per-sample allocation not given. On day 63 after the first injection, vaccine and placebo recipients gave samples. Measured with immunoSEQ multiplex PCR; TCRdb has only the in-frame clones, and not every one. The sample consists of fewer than 300,000 clones, more than 75% of them appearing once. The sequences come from peripheral blood, collected in a trial of Ad26.COV2.S vaccine versus placebo. These receptors all stem from a person between 18 and 65 years old who received the Ad26.COV2.S COVID-19 vaccine or a placebo.

This chain connects TRBV5-1 to TRBJ1-1; no reliable D call. This CDR3 spans 13 amino acids. The V end was cut by 4 bases, the J end by 8 bases, with 15 bases between. CDR1 is SGHRS and CDR2 is YFSETQ in the germline V gene. CDR3 amino acids: CASSPTTGFEAFF. CDR3 nucleotides: TGCGCCAGCAGCCCGACGACCGGCTTCGAAGCTTTCTTT.

This clone was seen a handful of times. The chain recombines TRBV6-5 with TRBJ2-7, with D perhaps TRBD1 (6 bases). Trimming took off 4 bases at V and 10 bases at J, with 17 bases between the two ends. This CDR3 spans 13 amino acids. Germline CDR1 reads MNHEY; CDR2 reads SVGAGI. The chain's CDR3 is CASSSYRARTQYF. The CDR3 DNA reads as TGTGCCAGCAGTTCCTACAGGGCCCGGACTCAGTACTTC.

V gene TRBV2 combines with J gene TRBJ2-3, with TRBD2 identical over 9 bases. V dropped 4 bases and J dropped 4; count of bases not matched to a gene: 6. Germline loops: CDR1 SNHLY, CDR2 FYNNEI. This CDR3 region has 15 residues. CDR3 protein: CASSVSGGSADTQYF. The CDR3 nucleotides are TGTGCCAGCAGTGTGAGCGGGGGGAGTGCAGATACGCAGTATTTT.

The chain links TRBV5-1 to TRBJ2-3; 9 positions match TRBD2. The germline V gene has CDR1 SGHRS and CDR2 YFSETQ. The ends lost 2 bases at V and 3 bases at J; junction bases unmatched: 7. This CDR3 is 16 amino acids long. The CDR3: CASSFPVSGRTDTQYF. CDR3 coding DNA: TGCGCCAGCAGCTTCCCCGTAAGCGGGAGGACAGATACGCAGTATTTT.

The chain combines TRBV13 with TRBJ1-4; a weak D match, TRBD1 (5 bases). Germline assignment: CDR1 PRHDT and CDR2 FYEKMQ (reference sequence). Trimming shortened V by 3 bases and J by 0 bases, and 11 bases separated the two germline ends. CDR3 length: 16 amino acids. CDR3 in amino acids: CASSFQGSSTNEKLFF. The CDR3 DNA sequence: TGTGCCAGCAGCTTCCAGGGATCTTCAACTAATGAAAAACTGTTTTTT.

The CDR3 DNA reads TGCGCCAGCAGTGAGTCAGGGGACCCTTCCTCCTACGAGCAGTACTTC. Protein sequence: CASSESGDPSSYEQYF. V is TRBV10-1 and J is TRBJ2-7, with D perhaps assigned TRBD1 or TRBD2 (5 bases each). Trimming took 0 bases from V and 0 from J, leaving 12 bases between them. The CDR3 totals 16 residues. Per the germline V gene, CDR1 is WNHNN and CDR2 is SYGVQD (reference sequence).

The chain has TRBV6-5 and TRBJ1-1; D gene ambiguous. This CDR3 spans 13 amino acids. Looked up from germline, CDR1 is MNHEY and CDR2 is SVGAGI. Trimming removed 7 bases from V and 7 bases from J, with 16 bases in between. DNA for the CDR3: TGTGCCAGCACCGGTTGGGGTTTGGGTGAAGCTTTCTTT. Protein sequence: CASTGWGLGEAFF.

This clone came up once. The genes are TRBV3-1 (or the pseudogene TRBV3-2) and TRBJ2-2; the D is unclear. Deletions cut 5 bases from V and 4 bases from J, with 5 bases between. Looked up from germline, CDR1 is LGHDT and CDR2 is YNNKEL (reference sequence). This CDR3 is 12 amino acids long. The CDR3 sequence is CASSDTTGELFF. The CDR3 DNA reads as TGTGCCAGCAGCGACACCACCGGGGAGCTGTTTTTT.

The chain has TRBV6-5 and TRBJ2-7; TRBD1 is a possible D gene (5 bases). Trimming cost V 11 bases and J 5 bases, with 22 bases left between them. The germline gives CDR1 MNHEY, CDR2 SVGAGI. The CDR3 loop spans 14 amino acids. The CDR3 region is CAATKYRTINEQYF. The CDR3 DNA sequence: TGTGCCGCAACAAAGTATAGGACAATTAACGAGCAGTACTTC.

The J gene is TRBJ2-5, the V gene TRBV15; perhaps TRBD1 as D (7 bases). The CDR3 sequence is 16 residues long. The V gene lost 1 base and the J gene lost 5 bases, with 17 bases spanning the gap. Per the germline V gene, CDR1 is LNHNV and CDR2 is YYDKDF (reference sequence). The CDR3 spells CATSRVAGIRGETQYF. DNA of the CDR3: TGTGCCACCAGCAGAGTTGCGGGGATCAGGGGGGAGACCCAGTACTTC.

The rearrangement joins TRBV11-1 to TRBJ1-4; tentatively, D is TRBD1 (6 bases). This CDR3 region has 13 residues. Germline lookup yields CDR1 SGHAT and CDR2 FQDESV (reference sequence). V lost 5 bases to trimming and J lost 8 bases, with 12 bases between them. For the CDR3, the DNA is TGTGCCAGCAGCAAGCGGGACACCGAAAAACTGTTTTTT. Translated: CASSKRDTEKLFF.

This clone was counted once. This chain uses TRBV4-3 with TRBJ2-2; 9 bases are a match to TRBD2. The CDR3 sequence is 16 residues long. The germline CDR1 and CDR2 sequences are LGHNA and YSLEER. The trim removed 0 bases at V and 5 bases at J, leaving 4 bases unmatched. CDR3 coding DNA: TGCGCCAGCAGCCAAGATAGCCTAGCGGGGACCGGGGAGCTGTTTTTT. Translating gives CASSQDSLAGTGELFF.

The J gene is TRBJ2-3, the V gene TRBV6-2 or TRBV6-3; 8 bases align to TRBD2. CDR1 and CDR2 from the germline V gene are MNHEY and SVGEGT. The CDR3 sequence is 17 residues long. V lost 3 bases to trimming and J lost 0 bases; unmatched junction nucleotides: 8. CDR3 in amino acids: CASSYSRGGTSTDTQYF. The CDR3 DNA reads TGTGCCAGCAGTTATTCGCGCGGGGGGACTAGCACAGATACGCAGTATTTT.

This rearrangement joins TRBV6-5 to TRBJ2-1; TRBD2 matches 9 bases. CDR3 length: 14 residues. J was trimmed by 8 bases and V by 3 bases; bases with no gene match: 5. Per the germline V gene, CDR1 is MNHEY and CDR2 is SVGAGI. The CDR3 DNA reads as TGTGCCAGCAGTTATAGCGGGAGTGTATATGAGCAGTTCTTC. Its protein is CASSYSGSVYEQFF.

This sequence joins TRBV11-2 and TRBJ2-1; the D is unclear. CDR3 length: 14 residues. Germline loops: CDR1 SGHAT, CDR2 FQNNGV. The CDR3 region is CATTPRLAHNEQFF. CDR3 DNA sequence: TGTGCTACGACGCCTCGGCTGGCCCACAATGAGCAGTTCTTC. Full variable domain (outside the CDR3, taken from reference TRBV11-2 and TRBJ2-1): EAGVAQSPRYKIIEKRQSVAFWCNPISGHATLYWYQQILGQGPKLLIQFQNNGVVDDSQLPKDRFSAERLKGVDSTLKIQPAKLEDSAVYLCATTPRLAHNEQFFGPGTRLTVL.

CDR3 sequence reads: CASSLGGRDSNEQFF. DNA for the CDR3: TGCGCCAGCAGCTTGGGGGGCCGAGACAGCAATGAGCAGTTCTTC. The chain joins TRBV5-1 to TRBJ2-1; the D gene is possibly TRBD1 (5 bases). From germline, CDR1 is SGHRS and CDR2 YFSETQ. Trimming pared 0 bases from V and 6 bases from J, leaving 13 bases between. The CDR3 length is 15 residues.

The rearrangement uses TRBV20-1 and TRBJ2-2; TRBD1 agrees at 11 bases. The trim removed 6 bases at V and 6 bases at J, leaving 9 bases unmatched. CDR1 is DFQATT, CDR2 SNEGSKA, per germline (reference sequence). CDR3 length: 15 amino acids. CDR3 loop: CSASRDRGSAGELFF. The CDR3 coding sequence is TGCAGTGCCAGTCGGGACAGGGGGAGTGCCGGGGAGCTGTTTTTT.

This sequence joins TRBV6-5 and TRBJ1-6; D unclear. There are 14 residues in the CDR3. Germline V gene data show CDR1 as MNHEY and CDR2 as SVGAGI. Between the trimmed V and J ends, which lost 5 bases and 3 bases, there was a span of 8 bases. CDR3 loop: CASSSGGYNSPLHF. As DNA, the CDR3 is TGTGCCAGCAGTAGCGGCGGCTATAATTCACCCCTCCACTTT.

The chain couples TRBV9 to TRBJ2-1; D not certain. Trimming removed 3 bases from V and 2 bases from J, with 12 bases in between. Germline V gene lookup returns CDR1 SGDLS and CDR2 YYNGEE. CDR3 length: 15 residues. CDR3 DNA: TGTGCCAGCAGCGCCGGGCTCTTGGCCTACAATGAGCAGTTCTTC. The encoded protein is CASSAGLLAYNEQFF.

In this sample, this clone turned up once. The chain recombines TRBV5-6 with TRBJ2-7; 9 bases fit TRBD1. CDR3 size: 12 residues. Germline lookup yields CDR1 SGHDT and CDR2 YYEEEE. V lost 5 bases, J lost 7 bases, and 4 bases stayed unmatched. In DNA form, the CDR3 reads TGTGCCAGCAGTACAGGGGGCGAAGAGCAGTACTTC. Residues: CASSTGGEEQYF.

In nucleotides, the CDR3 is TGTGCCAGCAGTTACTCCCCAGTTAACTATGGCTACACCTTC. It specifies CASSYSPVNYGYTF. This chain joins TRBV6-5 and TRBJ1-2; D is unresolved. CDR1 is MNHEY and CDR2 is SVGAGI in the germline V gene. The CDR3 consists of 14 residues. Trimming stripped 0 bases from V and 1 base from J, with 6 bases between.

The chain carries TRBV30 and TRBJ1-6; D is unclear. Per germline, CDR1 GTSNPN and CDR2 SVGIG (reference sequence). Trimming removed 0 bases at V and 0 bases at J, with 6 bases between. The CDR3 covers 15 residues. In nucleotides, the CDR3 is TGTGCCTGGAGTGTTCTGAGCTCCTATAATTCACCCCTCCACTTT. Its translation: CAWSVLSSYNSPLHF.

V and J are TRBV7-2 and TRBJ2-7, with TRBD2 matching over 7 bases. Germline CDR1 is SGHTA and CDR2 is FQGNSA. V lost 4 bases, J lost 3 bases, and 6 bases stayed unmatched. The CDR3 has 14 amino acids. In nucleotides, the CDR3 is TGTGCCAGCAGCTCCCTGGGCGGGGGCTACGAGCAGTACTTC. This sequence encodes CASSSLGGGYEQYF.

The gene calls are TRBV20-1 and TRBJ2-5; 9 bases align to TRBD2. The CDR3 runs 15 residues. Germline CDR1 DFQATT, CDR2 SNEGSKA (reference sequence). V lost 3 bases, J lost 2 bases, and 7 bases stayed unmatched. The CDR3: CSASRASGVQETQYF. Written as DNA, the CDR3 is TGCAGTGCTAGTAGGGCTAGCGGGGTTCAAGAGACCCAGTACTTC.

The gene calls are TRBV7-3 and TRBJ2-5; D gene ambiguous. The CDR3 extends over 13 amino acids. V lost 0 bases, J lost 1 base, and 3 bases lay in between. Germline V CDR1 and CDR2: SGHTA, FQGTGA. The CDR3 loop is CASSLTFQETQYF. CDR3 sequence (DNA): TGTGCCAGCAGCTTAACTTTCCAAGAGACCCAGTACTTC.

A single count supports this clone. V gene TRBV6-5 combines with J gene TRBJ2-7; D may match TRBD1 or TRBD2 (5 bases each). The V and J ends lost 2 bases and 0 bases respectively, with 14 bases between them. The CDR3 extends over 16 amino acids. Germline values: CDR1 MNHEY, CDR2 SVGAGI. CDR3 in amino acids: CASSYDSGTSSYEQYF. The DNA for the CDR3 is TGTGCCAGCAGTTACGACTCAGGGACCAGCTCCTACGAGCAGTACTTC.

The J gene is TRBJ2-3, the V gene TRBV5-1; the match to TRBD2 covers 13 bases. CDR1 and CDR2 from the germline V gene are SGHRS and YFSETQ. The J segment lost 5 bases and the V segment lost 1 base, leaving 10 bases of the junction unmatched. CDR3 length equals 18 residues. The CDR3 loop is CASSLWTSGRTRRDTQYF. CDR3 bases: TGCGCCAGCAGCTTGTGGACTAGCGGGAGAACTCGTAGAGATACGCAGTATTTT.

The chain joins TRBV6-5 to TRBJ1-2; D might be TRBD1 (6 bases). Trimming cost V 1 base and J 6 bases, with 9 bases left between them. Germline lookup yields CDR1 MNHEY and CDR2 SVGAGI. The CDR3 extends over 13 amino acids. The CDR3, as DNA: TGTGCCAGCAGTTACTGGTCAGGGGATGGCTACACCTTC. It translates to CASSYWSGDGYTF.

This chain links TRBV7-9 with TRBJ1-6, with TRBD1 identical over 8 bases. Germline V gene data show CDR1 as SEHNR and CDR2 as FQNEAQ (reference sequence). V lost 6 bases to trimming and J lost 5 bases; unmatched junction nucleotides: 3. This CDR3 has 14 residues. Written as DNA, the CDR3 is TGTGCCAGCAGTTGGGGACAGGATAATTCACCCCTCCACTTT. It yields the protein CASSWGQDNSPLHF. The full variable domain, rest sourced from reference TRBV7-9 and TRBJ1-6, is DTGVSQNPRHKITKRGQNVTFRCDPISEHNRLYWYRQTLGQGPEFLTYFQNEAQLEKSRLLSDRFSAERPKGSFSTLEIQRTEQGDSAMYLCASSWGQDNSPLHFGNGTRLTVT.

This chain uses TRBV5-1 with TRBJ2-2; no definite D call. The CDR3 is 14 residues long. With 0 bases removed from V and 4 bases from J, the gap between germline ends came to 7 bases. Germline CDR1 reads SGHRS; CDR2 reads YFSETQ. The chain's CDR3 is CASSLGLSTGELFF. The CDR3 bases are TGCGCCAGCAGCTTGGGTCTAAGCACCGGGGAGCTGTTTTTT.